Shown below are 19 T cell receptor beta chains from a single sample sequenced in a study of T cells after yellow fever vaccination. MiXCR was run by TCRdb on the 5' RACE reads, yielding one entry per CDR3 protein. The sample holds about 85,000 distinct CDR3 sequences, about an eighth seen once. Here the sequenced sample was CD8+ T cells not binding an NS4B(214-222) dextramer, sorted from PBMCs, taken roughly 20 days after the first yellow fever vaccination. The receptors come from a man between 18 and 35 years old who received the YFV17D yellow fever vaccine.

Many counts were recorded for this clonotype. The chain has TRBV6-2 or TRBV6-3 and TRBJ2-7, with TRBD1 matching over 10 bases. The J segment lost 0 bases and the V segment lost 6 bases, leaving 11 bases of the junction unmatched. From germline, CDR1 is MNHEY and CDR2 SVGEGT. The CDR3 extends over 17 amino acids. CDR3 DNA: TGTGCCAGCAGCCCCCCGGGACAGGGGTTTTCCTCCTACGAGCAGTACTTC. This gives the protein CASSPPGQGFSSYEQYF.

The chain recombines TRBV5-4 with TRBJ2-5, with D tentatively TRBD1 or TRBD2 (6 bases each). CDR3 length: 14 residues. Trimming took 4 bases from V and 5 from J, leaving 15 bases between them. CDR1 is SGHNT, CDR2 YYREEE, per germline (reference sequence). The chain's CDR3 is CASSTSGAGETQYF. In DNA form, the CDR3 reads TGTGCCAGCAGCACCTCGGGGGCGGGGGAGACCCAGTACTTC.

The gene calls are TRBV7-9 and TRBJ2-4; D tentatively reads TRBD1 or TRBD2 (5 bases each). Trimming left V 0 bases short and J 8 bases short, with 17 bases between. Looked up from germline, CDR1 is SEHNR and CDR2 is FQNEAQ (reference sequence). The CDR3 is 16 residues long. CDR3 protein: CASSLAGTGREDIQYF. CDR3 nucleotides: TGTGCCAGCAGCTTAGCGGGGACCGGCCGCGAAGACATTCAGTACTTC.

The CDR3 protein is CASGLGGSYEQYV. CDR3 nucleotides: TGTGCCAGCGGATTGGGGGGCTCCTACGAGCAGTACGTC. This rearrangement joins TRBV6-2 or TRBV6-3 to TRBJ2-7, with D possibly TRBD2 on 6 matching bases. The length of the CDR3 is 13 residues. Germline V CDR1 and CDR2: MNHEY, SVGEGT. V lost 8 bases and J lost 0, with 11 bases in between.

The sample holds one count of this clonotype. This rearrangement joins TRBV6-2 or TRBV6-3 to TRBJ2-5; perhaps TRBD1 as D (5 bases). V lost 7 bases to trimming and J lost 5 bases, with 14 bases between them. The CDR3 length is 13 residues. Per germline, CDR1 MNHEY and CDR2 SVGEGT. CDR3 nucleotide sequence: TGTGCCAGCAACGGACACCGCCATGAGACCCAGTACTTC. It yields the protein CASNGHRHETQYF.

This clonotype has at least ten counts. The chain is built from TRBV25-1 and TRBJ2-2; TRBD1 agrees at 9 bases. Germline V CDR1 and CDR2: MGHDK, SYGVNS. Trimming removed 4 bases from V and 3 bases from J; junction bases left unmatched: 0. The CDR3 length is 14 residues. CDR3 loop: CASSGTGDTGELFF. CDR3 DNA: TGTGCCAGCAGTGGGACAGGGGACACCGGGGAGCTGTTTTTT.

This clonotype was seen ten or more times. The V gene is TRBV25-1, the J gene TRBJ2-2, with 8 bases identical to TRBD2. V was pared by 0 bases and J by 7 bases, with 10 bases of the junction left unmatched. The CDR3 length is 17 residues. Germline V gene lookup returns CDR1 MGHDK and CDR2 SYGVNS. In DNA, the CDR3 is TGTGCCAGCAGTGAATATATGGCGGGGGGTTCAGGCGGGGAGCTGTTTTTT. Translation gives CASSEYMAGGSGGELFF. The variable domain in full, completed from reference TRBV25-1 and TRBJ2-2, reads EADIYQTPRYLVIGTGKKITLECSQTMGHDKMYWYQQDPGMELHLIHYSYGVNSTEKGDLSSESTVSRIRTEHFPLTLESARPSHTSQYLCASSEYMAGGSGGELFFGEGSRLTVL.

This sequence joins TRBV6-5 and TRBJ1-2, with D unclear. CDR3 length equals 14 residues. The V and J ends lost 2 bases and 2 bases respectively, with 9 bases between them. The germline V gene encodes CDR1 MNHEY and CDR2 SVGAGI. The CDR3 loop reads CASSYVPGNYGYTF. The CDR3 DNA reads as TGTGCCAGCAGTTACGTTCCGGGGAACTATGGCTACACCTTC.

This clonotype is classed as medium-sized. The CDR3 loop reads CASSYEVAGANEQFF. The CDR3 coding sequence is TGTGCCAGCAGTTACGAGGTAGCGGGGGCAAATGAGCAGTTCTTC. This sequence joins TRBV6-2 or TRBV6-3 and TRBJ2-1, with TRBD2 matching over 9 bases. The CDR3 length is 15 residues. Germline CDR1 MNHEY, CDR2 SVGEGT. After removal of 2 bases from V and 7 bases from J, the junction contained 6 bases not matched to a gene.

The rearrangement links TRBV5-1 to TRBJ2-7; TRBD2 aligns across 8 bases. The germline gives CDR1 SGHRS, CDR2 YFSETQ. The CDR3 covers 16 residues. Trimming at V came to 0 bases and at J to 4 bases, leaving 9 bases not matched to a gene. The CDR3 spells CASSLGGGKGLYEQYF. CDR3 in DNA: TGCGCCAGCAGCTTGGGCGGGGGGAAAGGCTTGTACGAGCAGTACTTC.

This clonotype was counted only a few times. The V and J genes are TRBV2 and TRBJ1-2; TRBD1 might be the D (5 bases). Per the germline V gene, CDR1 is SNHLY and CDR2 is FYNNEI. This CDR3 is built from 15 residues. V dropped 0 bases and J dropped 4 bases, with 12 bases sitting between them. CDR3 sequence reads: CASSEALRTSYGYTF. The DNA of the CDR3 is TGTGCCAGCAGTGAAGCGCTTAGGACATCCTATGGCTACACCTTC.

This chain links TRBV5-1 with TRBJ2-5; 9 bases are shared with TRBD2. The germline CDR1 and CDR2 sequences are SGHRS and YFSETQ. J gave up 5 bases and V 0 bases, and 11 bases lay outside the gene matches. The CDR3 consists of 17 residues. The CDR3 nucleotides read TGCGCCAGCAGCTTGGTACCTAGCGGGGAGGTTGGGGAGACCCAGTACTTC. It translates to CASSLVPSGEVGETQYF.

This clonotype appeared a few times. The DNA of the CDR3 is TGCAGCGTTGAAGAGTTTACGGGGGCACTCACAGATACGCAGTATTTT. Residues: CSVEEFTGALTDTQYF. V and J are TRBV29-1 and TRBJ2-3; D tentatively fits TRBD1 or TRBD2 (6 bases each). The V end was cut by 0 bases, the J end by 2 bases, with 15 bases between. In germline, CDR1 is SQVTM, CDR2 ANQGSEA. This CDR3 is built from 16 residues.

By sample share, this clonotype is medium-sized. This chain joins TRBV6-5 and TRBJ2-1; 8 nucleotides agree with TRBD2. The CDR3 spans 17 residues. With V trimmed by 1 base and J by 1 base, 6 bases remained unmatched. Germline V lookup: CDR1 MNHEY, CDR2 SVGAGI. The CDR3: CASSYYFGGVSYNEQFF. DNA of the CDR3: TGTGCCAGCAGTTACTATTTCGGGGGGGTGTCCTACAATGAGCAGTTCTTC.

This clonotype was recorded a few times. CDR3 residues: CASSYWTLGSRPYEQYF. The CDR3 DNA follows: TGTGCCAGCAGTTACTGGACCCTAGGATCTCGTCCCTACGAGCAGTACTTC. This sequence joins TRBV6-2 or TRBV6-3 and TRBJ2-7; D unresolved. Germline V gene data show CDR1 as MNHEY and CDR2 as SVGEGT. This CDR3 spans 17 amino acids. V was cut by 1 base and J by 2 bases, with 18 bases left in between.

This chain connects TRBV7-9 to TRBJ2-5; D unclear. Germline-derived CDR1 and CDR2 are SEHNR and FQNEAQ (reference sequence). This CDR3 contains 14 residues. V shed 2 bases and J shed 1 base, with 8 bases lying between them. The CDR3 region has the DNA TGTGCCAGCAGCTTATCTGGGATCCAAGAGACCCAGTACTTC. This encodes CASSLSGIQETQYF. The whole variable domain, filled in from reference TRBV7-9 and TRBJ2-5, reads DTGVSQNPRHKITKRGQNVTFRCDPISEHNRLYWYRQTLGQGPEFLTYFQNEAQLEKSRLLSDRFSAERPKGSFSTLEIQRTEQGDSAMYLCASSLSGIQETQYFGPGTRLLVL.

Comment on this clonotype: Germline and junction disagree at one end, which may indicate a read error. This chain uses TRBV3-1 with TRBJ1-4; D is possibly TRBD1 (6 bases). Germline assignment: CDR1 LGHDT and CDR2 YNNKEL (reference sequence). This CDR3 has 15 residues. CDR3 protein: CAGSLRGHPNEKLFF. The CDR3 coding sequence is TGTGCCGGCAGCCTACGGGGACACCCGAATGAAAAACTGTTTTTT.

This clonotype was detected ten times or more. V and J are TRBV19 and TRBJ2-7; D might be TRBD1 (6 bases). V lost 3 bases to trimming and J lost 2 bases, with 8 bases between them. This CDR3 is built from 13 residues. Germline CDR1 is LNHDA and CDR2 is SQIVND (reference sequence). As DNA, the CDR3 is TGTGCCAGTAGTATGGGACACACCTACGAGCAGTACGTC. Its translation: CASSMGHTYEQYV.

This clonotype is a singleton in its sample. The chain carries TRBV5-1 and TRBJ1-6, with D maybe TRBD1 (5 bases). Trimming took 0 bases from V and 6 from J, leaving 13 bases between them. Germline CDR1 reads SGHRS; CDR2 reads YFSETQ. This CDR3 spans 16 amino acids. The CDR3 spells CASSLDPGMSNSPLHF. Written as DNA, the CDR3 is TGCGCCAGCAGCTTGGATCCAGGGATGAGTAATTCACCCCTCCACTTT.